The 8 T cell receptor beta chains presented below share a single source sample, sequenced in a study of blood T cell repertoires in COVID-19. Assay used: immunoSEQ multiplex PCR; TCRdb lists only in-frame clones, some missing. The sample holds some 160,000 clones, about four fifths seen once. Specimen: peripheral blood. The receptors shown here come from a woman aged 70-85 years who had recovered from COVID-19.

The table lists this clone with a count of one. The V gene is TRBV9, the J gene TRBJ1-4; maybe TRBD1 (5 bases). CDR3 size: 16 residues. The germline CDR1 and CDR2 sequences are SGDLS and YYNGEE. V dropped 0 bases and J dropped 7 bases, with 16 bases sitting between them. CDR3 DNA sequence: TGTGCCAGCAGCGTAGCCCCCGCAGGGTATGGTGAAAAACTGTTTTTT. Its protein product is CASSVAPAGYGEKLFF.

CDR3 in amino acids: CASSYNLGSNTGELFF. The CDR3, as DNA: TGTGCCAGCAGTTATAATCTCGGGTCGAACACCGGGGAGCTGTTTTTT. The genes are TRBV6-5 and TRBJ2-2; no definite D call. V dropped 3 bases and J dropped 0 bases, with 11 bases sitting between them. This CDR3 is 16 amino acids long. CDR1 MNHEY and CDR2 SVGAGI come from the germline V gene.

The J gene is TRBJ1-5, the V gene TRBV4-2, with a weak D call TRBD1 (5 bases). The germline V and J ends were trimmed by 4 bases and 0 bases, with 10 bases remaining between them. Germline V CDR1 and CDR2: LGHNA, YNFKEQ. This CDR3 has 15 residues. The CDR3 DNA reads TGTGCCAGCAGCCCAACGGGGGGTAGCAATCAGCCCCAGCATTTT. Protein sequence: CASSPTGGSNQPQHF.

In its sample, this clone was seen a few times. The V gene is TRBV15, the J gene TRBJ2-1, with 8 positions matching TRBD2. Losses at the gene ends were 0 bases for V and 10 bases for J; bases not matched to a gene: 11. Germline V gene lookup returns CDR1 LNHNV and CDR2 YYDKDF (reference sequence). This CDR3 spans 16 amino acids. In DNA form, the CDR3 reads TGTGCCACCAGCAGAGAGGTCAGCGGGGGCCTCTTAGAGCAGTTCTTC. It codes for CATSREVSGGLLEQFF.

The chain is built from TRBV7-7 and TRBJ2-1, with 8 nucleotides matching TRBD2. CDR3 size: 15 residues. V was clipped by 3 bases and J by 3 bases; unmatched bases: 4. In germline, CDR1 is SSHAT, CDR2 FNYEAQ (reference sequence). CDR3 nucleotides: TGTGCCAGCAGCTTCGCCAGCGGGAGCTACAATGAGCAGTTCTTC. As protein: CASSFASGSYNEQFF.

The rearrangement links TRBV28 to TRBJ1-1; tentatively, D is TRBD1 (5 bases). With 8 bases removed from V and 0 bases from J, the gap between germline ends came to 13 bases. Germline assignment: CDR1 MDHEN and CDR2 SYDVKM. The CDR3 totals 14 residues. The CDR3 region has the DNA TGTGCCAGCGTTACATCAGGGATGAACACTGAAGCTTTCTTT. Encoded protein: CASVTSGMNTEAFF. The full variable domain, rest sourced from reference TRBV28 and TRBJ1-1, is DVKVTQSSRYLVKRTGEKVFLECVQDMDHENMFWYRQDPGLGLRLIYFSYDVKMKEKGDIPEGYSVSREKKERFSLILESASTNQTSMYLCASVTSGMNTEAFFGQGTRLTVV.

Only one count was recorded for this clone. The chain uses TRBV5-4 and TRBJ1-2; possibly TRBD1 for D (6 bases). Trimming left V 0 bases short and J 7 bases short, with 16 bases between. CDR1 is SGHNT and CDR2 is YYREEE in the germline V gene (reference sequence). The CDR3 consists of 15 residues. In nucleotides, the CDR3 is TGTGCCAGCAGCTTGGGGAACAGGGCGTTGGGTGGCTACACCTTC. Translation gives CASSLGNRALGGYTF.

The chain joins TRBV7-3 to TRBJ2-7, with 7 bases fitting TRBD2. Trimming removed 2 bases from V and 3 bases from J; junction bases left unmatched: 7. The CDR3 extends over 15 amino acids. Per germline, CDR1 SGHTA and CDR2 FQGTGA. CDR3 amino acids: CASSLGAGRFYEQYF. The CDR3, as DNA: TGTGCCAGCAGCTTAGGGGCCGGGAGGTTCTACGAGCAGTACTTC.